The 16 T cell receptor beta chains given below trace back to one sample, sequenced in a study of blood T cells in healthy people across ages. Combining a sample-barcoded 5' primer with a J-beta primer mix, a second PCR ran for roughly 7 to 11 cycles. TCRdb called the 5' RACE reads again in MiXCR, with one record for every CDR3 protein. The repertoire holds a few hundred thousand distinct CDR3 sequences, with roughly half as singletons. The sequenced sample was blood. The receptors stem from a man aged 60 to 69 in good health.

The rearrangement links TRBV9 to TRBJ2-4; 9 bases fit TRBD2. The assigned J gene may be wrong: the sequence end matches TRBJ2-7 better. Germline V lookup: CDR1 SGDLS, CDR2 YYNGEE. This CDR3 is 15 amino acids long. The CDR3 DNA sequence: TGTGCCAGCAGCGTAGTAGCGGGAGAGATGTCCGAGCAGTACTTC. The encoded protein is CASSVVAGEMSEQYF.

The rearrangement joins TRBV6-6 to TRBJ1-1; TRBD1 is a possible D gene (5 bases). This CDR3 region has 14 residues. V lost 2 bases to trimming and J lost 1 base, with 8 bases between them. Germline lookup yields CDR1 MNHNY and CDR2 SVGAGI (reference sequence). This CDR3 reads CASSYGDGNTEAFF. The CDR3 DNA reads TGTGCCAGCAGTTACGGGGACGGGAACACTGAAGCTTTCTTT.

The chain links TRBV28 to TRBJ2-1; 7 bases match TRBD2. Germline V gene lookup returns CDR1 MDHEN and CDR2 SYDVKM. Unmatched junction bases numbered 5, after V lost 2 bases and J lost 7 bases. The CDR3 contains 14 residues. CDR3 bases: TGTGCCAGCAGTTTAGCGGGAGAAAGGAATGAGCAGTTCTTC. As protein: CASSLAGERNEQFF. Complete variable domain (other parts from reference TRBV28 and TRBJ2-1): DVKVTQSSRYLVKRTGEKVFLECVQDMDHENMFWYRQDPGLGLRLIYFSYDVKMKEKGDIPEGYSVSREKKERFSLILESASTNQTSMYLCASSLAGERNEQFFGPGTRLTVL.

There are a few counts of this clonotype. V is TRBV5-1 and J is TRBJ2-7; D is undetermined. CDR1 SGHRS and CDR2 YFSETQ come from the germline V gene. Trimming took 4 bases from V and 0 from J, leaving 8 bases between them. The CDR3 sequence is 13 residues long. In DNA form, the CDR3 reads TGCGCCAGCAGCCAAGACAACTCCTACGAGCAGTACTTC. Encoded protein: CASSQDNSYEQYF.

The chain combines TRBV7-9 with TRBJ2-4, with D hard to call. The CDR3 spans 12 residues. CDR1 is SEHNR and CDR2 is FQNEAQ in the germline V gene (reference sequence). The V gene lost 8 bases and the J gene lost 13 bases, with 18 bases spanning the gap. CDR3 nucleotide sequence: TGTGCCAGCGCCTCGGCCGAAGCCACCCAGTACTTC. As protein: CASASAEATQYF.

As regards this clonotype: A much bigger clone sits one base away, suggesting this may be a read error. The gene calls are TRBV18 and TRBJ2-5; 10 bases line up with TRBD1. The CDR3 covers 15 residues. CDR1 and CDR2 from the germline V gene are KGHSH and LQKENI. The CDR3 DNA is TGTGCCAGCTCACCGCGGGACAGGGGAGTAGAGACCCTGTACTTC. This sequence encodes CASSPRDRGVETLYF.

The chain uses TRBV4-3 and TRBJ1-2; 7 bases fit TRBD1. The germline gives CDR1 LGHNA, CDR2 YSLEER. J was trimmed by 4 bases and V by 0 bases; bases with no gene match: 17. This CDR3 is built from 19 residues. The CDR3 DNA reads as TGCGCCAGCAGCCAAGAAGGAGTGCAGGGGGGAGTGGGGAGCTATGGCTACACCTTC. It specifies CASSQEGVQGGVGSYGYTF.

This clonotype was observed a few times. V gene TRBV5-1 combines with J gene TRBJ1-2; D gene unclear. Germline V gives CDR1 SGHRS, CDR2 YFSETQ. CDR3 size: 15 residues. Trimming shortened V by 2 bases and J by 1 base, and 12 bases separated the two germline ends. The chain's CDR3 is CASSFDGSLNYGYTF. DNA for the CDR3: TGCGCCAGCAGCTTCGACGGATCCCTTAACTATGGCTACACCTTC.

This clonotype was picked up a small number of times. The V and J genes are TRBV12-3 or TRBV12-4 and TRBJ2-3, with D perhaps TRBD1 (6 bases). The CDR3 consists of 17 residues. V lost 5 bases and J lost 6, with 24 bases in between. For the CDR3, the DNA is TGTGCCAGCAGTCCCCAATCAACAGGGATTCGTATGGATACGCAGTATTTT. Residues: CASSPQSTGIRMDTQYF.

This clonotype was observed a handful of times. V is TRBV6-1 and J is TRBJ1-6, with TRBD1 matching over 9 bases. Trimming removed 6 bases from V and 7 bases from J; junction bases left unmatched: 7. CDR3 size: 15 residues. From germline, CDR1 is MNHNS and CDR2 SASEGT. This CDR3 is CASRQTGTGNSPLHF. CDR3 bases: TGTGCCAGCAGACAAACCGGGACAGGGAATTCACCCCTCCACTTT.

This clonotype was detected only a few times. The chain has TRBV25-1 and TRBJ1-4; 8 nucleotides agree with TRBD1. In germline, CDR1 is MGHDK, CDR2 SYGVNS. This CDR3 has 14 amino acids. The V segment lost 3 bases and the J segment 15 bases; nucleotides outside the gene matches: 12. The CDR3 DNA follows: TGTGCCAGCAGTGATCCAGGGGGCGCGGCCGTCGTGTTTTTT. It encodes CASSDPGGAAVVFF.

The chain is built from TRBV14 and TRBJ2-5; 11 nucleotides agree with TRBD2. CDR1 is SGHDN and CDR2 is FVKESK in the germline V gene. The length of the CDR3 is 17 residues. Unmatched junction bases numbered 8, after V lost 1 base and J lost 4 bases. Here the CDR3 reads CASSQALAGGRRETQYF. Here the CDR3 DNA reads TGTGCCAGCAGCCAAGCCCTAGCGGGGGGCCGGAGAGAGACCCAGTACTTC.

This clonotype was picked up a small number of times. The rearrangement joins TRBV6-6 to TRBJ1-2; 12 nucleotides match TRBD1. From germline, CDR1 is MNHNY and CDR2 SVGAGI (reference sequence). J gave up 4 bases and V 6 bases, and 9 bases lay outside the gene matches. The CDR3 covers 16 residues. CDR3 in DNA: TGTGCCAGCAGACCTCCGGGACAGGGGGCAGTCTATGGCTACACCTTC. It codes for CASRPPGQGAVYGYTF.

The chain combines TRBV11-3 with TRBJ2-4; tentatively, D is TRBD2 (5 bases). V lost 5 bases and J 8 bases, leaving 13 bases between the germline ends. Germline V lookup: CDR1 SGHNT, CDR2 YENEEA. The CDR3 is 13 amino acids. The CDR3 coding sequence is TGTGCCAGCAGCCCAGGAGAGGGTGACATTCAGTACTTC. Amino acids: CASSPGEGDIQYF.

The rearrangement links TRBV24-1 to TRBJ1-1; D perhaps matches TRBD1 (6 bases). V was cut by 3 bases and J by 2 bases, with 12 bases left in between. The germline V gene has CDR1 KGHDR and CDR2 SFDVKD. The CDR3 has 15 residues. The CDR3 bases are TGTGCCACCAGTGATCCCAGGGGAGGAAACACTGAAGCTTTCTTT. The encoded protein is CATSDPRGGNTEAFF.

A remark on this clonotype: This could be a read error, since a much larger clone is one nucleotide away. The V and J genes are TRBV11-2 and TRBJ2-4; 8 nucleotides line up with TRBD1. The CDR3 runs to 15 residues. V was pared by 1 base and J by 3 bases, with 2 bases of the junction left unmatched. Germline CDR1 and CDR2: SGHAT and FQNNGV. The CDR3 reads CASSLVGTGKNIQYF. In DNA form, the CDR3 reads TGTGCCAGCAGCTTAGTGGGGACAGGCAAAAACATTCAGTACTTC. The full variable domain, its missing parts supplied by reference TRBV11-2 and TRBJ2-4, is EAGVAQSPRYKIIEKRQSVAFWCNPISGHATLYWYQQILGQGPKLLIQFQNNGVVDDSQLPKDRFSAERLKGVDSTLKIQPAKLEDSAVYLCASSLVGTGKNIQYFGAGTRLSVL.